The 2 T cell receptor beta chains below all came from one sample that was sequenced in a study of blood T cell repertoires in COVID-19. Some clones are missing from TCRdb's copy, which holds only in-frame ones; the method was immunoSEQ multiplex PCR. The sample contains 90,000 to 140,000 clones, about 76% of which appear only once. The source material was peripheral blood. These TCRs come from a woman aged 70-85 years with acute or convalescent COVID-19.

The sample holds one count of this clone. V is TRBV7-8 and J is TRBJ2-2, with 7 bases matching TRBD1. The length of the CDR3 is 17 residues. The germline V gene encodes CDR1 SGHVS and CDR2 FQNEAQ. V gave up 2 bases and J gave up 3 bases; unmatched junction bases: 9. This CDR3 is CASSLYDRQGYTGELFF. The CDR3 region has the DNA TGTGCCAGCAGCTTATATGATAGACAGGGATACACCGGGGAGCTGTTTTTT.

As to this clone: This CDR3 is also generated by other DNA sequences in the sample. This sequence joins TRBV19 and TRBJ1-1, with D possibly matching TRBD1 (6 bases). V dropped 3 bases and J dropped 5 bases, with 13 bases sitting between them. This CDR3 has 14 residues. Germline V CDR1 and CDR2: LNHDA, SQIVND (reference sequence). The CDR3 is CASSMGRGWTEAFF. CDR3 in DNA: TGTGCCAGTAGTATGGGCAGGGGTTGGACTGAAGCTTTCTTT.